These 10 T cell receptor beta chains share one sample of origin, sequenced in a study of T-cell memory formation after mild COVID-19. TCRdb itself ran the 5' RACE reads through MiXCR, one entry per CDR3 protein. Seen here are 35,000 to 50,000 distinct CDR3 sequences, roughly 7.2% observed once, and the top ten hold approximately 0.74%. Sequenced sample: PBMCs or a T cell subset sorted from them (not recorded which). The receptors stem from an adult who had mild COVID-19 (a few samples of this study predate the infection). Cell type and time point are not known.

Ten or more counts support this clonotype. J is TRBJ2-2 and V is TRBV12-3 or TRBV12-4; tentatively, D is TRBD2 (7 bases). V shed 8 bases and J shed 6 bases, with 16 bases lying between them. This CDR3 has 14 amino acids. The CDR3 DNA is TGTGCCAGCTCTGGTGGGGGGGCCGCCGGGGAGCTGTTTTTT. Translation: CASSGGGAAGELFF.

In its sample, this clonotype was seen many times. The chain couples TRBV25-1 to TRBJ2-5, with 15 bases aligning to TRBD2. In germline, CDR1 is MGHDK, CDR2 SYGVNS. This CDR3 region has 17 residues. Trimming cost V 8 bases and J 5 bases; bases outside gene matches: 12. Here the CDR3 DNA reads TGTGCCAGCGCGCCGTCTAATGGACTAGCGGGAGGGGAGACCCAGTACTTC. Translating gives CASAPSNGLAGGETQYF.

This clonotype was seen a handful of times. V usage is TRBV7-6 and J usage is TRBJ1-2; D might be TRBD1 (6 bases). Germline V gene sequence: CDR1 SGHVS, CDR2 FNYEAQ. The V gene lost 5 bases and the J gene lost 3 bases, with 16 bases spanning the gap. The CDR3 has 15 amino acids. The CDR3 loop is CASSPAIGGYYGYTF. In DNA, the CDR3 is TGTGCCAGCAGCCCCGCAATTGGGGGCTACTATGGCTACACCTTC.

The sample holds a few counts of this clonotype. The chain has TRBV30 and TRBJ2-3, with TRBD2 identical over 8 bases. The germline CDR1 and CDR2 sequences are GTSNPN and SVGIG (reference sequence). The CDR3 contains 12 residues. The V segment lost 2 bases and the J segment 6 bases; nucleotides outside the gene matches: 1. This chain's CDR3 is CAWSSGGDTQYF. CDR3 in DNA: TGTGCCTGGAGTAGCGGGGGTGATACGCAGTATTTT.

This clonotype was seen a handful of times. CDR3 in DNA: TGTGCCAGCAGCGTGGGACGCGTTGGTCCCTACGAGCAGTACTTC. The encoded protein is CASSVGRVGPYEQYF. V is TRBV9 and J is TRBJ2-7; the D gene could be TRBD1 or TRBD2 (5 bases each). The V and J ends lost 2 bases and 2 bases respectively, with 14 bases between them. CDR1 and CDR2 from the germline V gene are SGDLS and YYNGEE. CDR3 length: 15 residues.

The sample holds many counts of this clonotype. The genes are TRBV20-1 and TRBJ2-7, with D hard to call. CDR1 and CDR2 from the germline V gene are DFQATT and SNEGSKA (reference sequence). The V end lost 0 bases, the J end lost 4 bases, and 7 bases lay between the germline ends. There are 12 residues in the CDR3. The DNA for the CDR3 is TGCAGTGCTAGAGATGATGCGTACGAGCAGTACTTC. It translates to CSARDDAYEQYF.

This clonotype was observed many times. The CDR3 DNA is TGTGCCACCAGTGATTTGCAATCGGACAGGGAAGAGACCCAGTACTTC. Its translation: CATSDLQSDREETQYF. The chain employs TRBV24-1 and TRBJ2-5; TRBD1 aligns across 8 bases. Trimming at V came to 0 bases and at J to 3 bases, leaving 5 bases not matched to a gene. Germline V gives CDR1 KGHDR, CDR2 SFDVKD. The CDR3 has 16 amino acids.

In its sample, this clonotype was seen a few times. This chain joins TRBV24-1 and TRBJ1-5; the match to TRBD1 covers 8 bases. The V gene's germline CDR1 is KGHDR and CDR2 SFDVKD. The trim removed 3 bases at V and 4 bases at J, leaving 7 bases unmatched. CDR3 length: 16 amino acids. The CDR3 region is CATSDGTGGGNQPQHF. The CDR3 DNA reads as TGTGCCACCAGTGATGGGACAGGCGGGGGAAATCAGCCCCAGCATTTT.

The V and J genes are TRBV5-6 and TRBJ2-7; the match to TRBD2 covers 8 bases. The CDR3 runs to 14 residues. Trimming removed 4 bases from V and 2 bases from J; junction bases left unmatched: 5. The germline V gene encodes CDR1 SGHDT and CDR2 YYEEEE. CDR3 nucleotide sequence: TGTGCCAGCAGCCGGGGGGGAACAACCTACGAGCAGTACTTC. The encoded protein is CASSRGGTTYEQYF.

The sample holds many counts of this clonotype. This sequence joins TRBV19 and TRBJ1-6; 10 positions match TRBD1. The trim removed 4 bases at V and 10 bases at J, leaving 4 bases unmatched. This CDR3 comprises 14 residues. Per the germline V gene, CDR1 is LNHDA and CDR2 is SQIVND (reference sequence). Here the CDR3 DNA reads TGTGCCAGTAGTAACGACAGGGGGCAATCACCCCTCCACTTT. Its translation is CASSNDRGQSPLHF.